What follows is one T cell receptor beta chain and its context. This entry is derived from a study of blood T cell repertoires in COVID-19. Study-wide background: The study drew acute and convalescent COVID-19 samples from the United States, Italy and Spain. Sources were T cells, B-cell-depleted T cells, or PBMCs; the material itself was cDNA or gDNA.

Per the study methods: By means of reference gene primer amplification, nucleated cell counts were estimated. Assay used: immunoSEQ multiplex PCR; TCRdb lists only in-frame clones, some missing. V, J and clone size derive from that table, while D and trimming were established from the DNA sequence. The sample shows 74,000 or so clones, roughly 87% of them seen only once. This receptor was obtained from a middle-aged man with active COVID-19. The sequenced material came from peripheral blood.

The CDR3 nucleotides read TGTGCCAGCTCCTCCGGGAGGACAGACAATGAGCAGTTCTTC. As protein: CASSSGRTDNEQFF. The chain employs TRBV18 and TRBJ2-1; possible D gene TRBD2, 7 bases. This CDR3 comprises 14 residues. V shed 6 bases and J shed 5 bases, with 14 bases lying between them. Germline V lookup: CDR1 KGHSH, CDR2 LQKENI.